Below are 21 T cell receptor beta chains sequenced from a single sample in a study of shared clonotypes between healthy human individuals. The table came from immunoSEQ multiplex PCR; TCRdb's copy has only in-frame clones and leaves some out. The table includes about 660,000 clones, around 74% detected once. Sequenced material: memory CD4+ T cells sorted from blood. Subset denoted: CD45RA-negative fraction. The source is a woman in her 30s in good health.

The chain carries TRBV27 and TRBJ2-2, with 9 bases aligning to TRBD2. The CDR3 has 15 residues. Germline lookup yields CDR1 MNHEY and CDR2 SMNVEV (reference sequence). V shed 6 bases and J 3 bases; nucleotides not matched to a gene: 5. CDR3 protein: CASRYSGSDTGELFF. CDR3 in DNA: TGTGCCAGCAGATATAGCGGGAGCGACACCGGGGAGCTGTTTTTT.

In this sample, this clone turned up a few times. The J gene is TRBJ2-1, the V gene TRBV29-1, with D maybe TRBD1 (5 bases). Germline loops: CDR1 SQVTM, CDR2 ANQGSEA. This CDR3 has 14 residues. V lost 4 bases and J 7 bases, leaving 17 bases between the germline ends. The CDR3 bases are TGCAGCGTTGGCCGGACACTGGTGCAAAATGAGCAGTTCTTC. As protein: CSVGRTLVQNEQFF.

The CDR3 loop reads CASSADRWGYTF. The CDR3 coding sequence is TGTGCCAGCAGCGCAGATCGGTGGGGCTACACCTTC. V and J are TRBV11-2 and TRBJ1-2; D uncertain. The CDR3 has 12 amino acids. The V gene's germline CDR1 is SGHAT and CDR2 FQNNGV. Trimming took off 5 bases at V and 8 bases at J, with 12 bases between the two ends.

The chain joins TRBV11-2 to TRBJ1-2, with TRBD1 matching 10 bases. V lost 5 bases to trimming and J lost 2 bases; unmatched junction nucleotides: 5. This CDR3 is built from 15 residues. Germline CDR1 and CDR2: SGHAT and FQNNGV. CDR3 DNA: TGTGCCAGCAGCCCTCCGGGACAGGGGAACTATGGCTACACCTTC. The encoded protein is CASSPPGQGNYGYTF.

V usage is TRBV11-3 and J usage is TRBJ2-7; 10 nucleotides align to TRBD2. Germline-derived CDR1 and CDR2 are SGHNT and YENEEA. CDR3 length: 16 residues. With V trimmed by 5 bases and J by 5 bases, 12 bases remained unmatched. For the CDR3, the DNA is TGTGCCAGCAGCCCAATTCTCCTAGCGGGAGAGCACGAGCAGTACTTC. Amino acids: CASSPILLAGEHEQYF.

This chain joins TRBV7-5 and TRBJ2-7; the table's D call, TRBD1, has no DNA check behind it. TRBV7-5 constitutes a pseudogene. The CDR3 runs to 15 residues. CDR3 sequence: CVRSLGRGPFYEQYF. The CDR3 region has the DNA TGTGTCAGAAGCTTGGGTAGGGGTCCATTCTACGAGCAGTACTTC.

The chain joins TRBV5-1 to TRBJ2-7, with 9 positions matching TRBD1. Germline assignment: CDR1 SGHRS and CDR2 YFSETQ. Trimming removed 4 bases from V and 1 base from J; junction bases left unmatched: 6. The CDR3 totals 15 residues. The CDR3 DNA is TGCGCCAGCAGCGGCGGGGACAGGGTATCCTACGAGCAGTACTTC. Residues: CASSGGDRVSYEQYF.

The V and J genes are TRBV14 and TRBJ2-3; D ambiguous. Trimming left V 5 bases short and J 7 bases short, with 10 bases between. This CDR3 has 12 residues. Germline V CDR1 and CDR2: SGHDN, FVKESK. The CDR3, as DNA: TGTGCCAGCAGCTCTCAACGAAATACGCAGTATTTT. Its translation: CASSSQRNTQYF. Complete variable domain (other parts from reference TRBV14 and TRBJ2-3): EAGVTQFPSHSVIEKGQTVTLRCDPISGHDNLYWYRRVMGKEIKFLLHFVKESKQDESGMPNNRFLAERTGGTYSTLKVQPAELEDSGVYFCASSSQRNTQYFGPGTRLTVL.

This chain uses TRBV11-1 with TRBJ2-1, with a possible D match to TRBD2 (5 bases). The CDR3 sequence is 15 residues long. Germline CDR1 and CDR2: SGHAT and FQDESV (reference sequence). V was trimmed by 6 bases and J by 0 bases, leaving 12 bases between them. The chain's CDR3 is CASRRARGSYNEQFF. Here the CDR3 DNA reads TGTGCCAGCAGACGCGCACGGGGCTCCTACAATGAGCAGTTCTTC.

The V and J genes are TRBV25-1 and TRBJ2-7; no reliable D call. CDR1 and CDR2 from the germline V gene are MGHDK and SYGVNS. Trimming took 5 bases from V and 0 from J, leaving 5 bases between them. The CDR3 is 12 amino acids. The CDR3 loop reads CASSPPSYEQYF. CDR3 sequence (DNA): TGTGCCAGCAGTCCCCCCTCCTACGAGCAGTACTTC.

Of note for this clone: A read error is possible here, since a much larger clone lies one base away. This CDR3 is also generated by other DNA sequences in the sample. The rearrangement joins TRBV18 to TRBJ2-3; D gene unclear. V was shortened by 0 bases and J by 0 bases, with 1 base between the two germline ends. The CDR3 has 13 residues. Germline values: CDR1 KGHSH, CDR2 LQKENI. CDR3 nucleotides: TGTGCCAGCTCACCACCAAGCACAGATACGCAGTATTTT. It specifies CASSPPSTDTQYF. The full variable domain, with the rest looked up from reference TRBV18 and TRBJ2-3, is NAGVMQNPRHLVRRRGQEARLRCSPMKGHSHVYWYRQLPEEGLKFMVYLQKENIIDESGMPKERFSAEFPKEGPSILRIQQVVRGDSAAYFCASSPPSTDTQYFGPGTRLTVL.

This clone was counted only a few times. This chain connects TRBV2 to TRBJ2-7; no reliable D call. Germline CDR1 is SNHLY and CDR2 is FYNNEI. Trimming removed 5 bases at V and 7 bases at J, with 15 bases between. The CDR3 extends over 13 amino acids. The DNA of the CDR3 is TGTGCCAGCAGTCTCGCCCCTCTTGGGGAGCAGTACTTC. This translates into CASSLAPLGEQYF. Using reference TRBV2 and TRBJ2-7 for the parts outside the CDR3, the full variable domain is EPEVTQTPSHQVTQMGQEVILRCVPISNHLYFYWYRQILGQKVEFLVSFYNNEISEKSEIFDDQFSVERPDGSNFTLKIRSTKLEDSAMYFCASSLAPLGEQYFGPGTRLTVT.

A single count supports this clone. Other DNA sequences within the sample encode an identical CDR3. The rearrangement links TRBV28 to TRBJ2-7; D remains unclear. Germline V lookup: CDR1 MDHEN, CDR2 SYDVKM. Trimming took 5 bases from V and 3 from J, leaving 5 bases between them. The CDR3 has 11 residues. The CDR3 nucleotides read TGTGCCAGCAGTAGGTTCTACGAGCAGTACTTC. Its protein product is CASSRFYEQYF. Full variable domain (rest looked up from reference TRBV28 and TRBJ2-7): DVKVTQSSRYLVKRTGEKVFLECVQDMDHENMFWYRQDPGLGLRLIYFSYDVKMKEKGDIPEGYSVSREKKERFSLILESASTNQTSMYLCASSRFYEQYFGPGTRLTVT.

V is TRBV4-1 and J is TRBJ1-4; 8 positions match TRBD1. The CDR3 consists of 18 residues. Germline V lookup: CDR1 MGHRA, CDR2 YSYEKL. V trimming: 2 bases; J trimming: 5 bases; junction bases outside the gene matches: 13. The CDR3 sequence is CASSQSLLVGQGNEKLFF. The CDR3 nucleotides read TGCGCCAGCAGCCAATCTTTATTGGTTGGACAGGGAAATGAAAAACTGTTTTTT.

V is TRBV7-8 and J is TRBJ2-1, with 7 positions matching TRBD2. Per germline, CDR1 SGHVS and CDR2 FQNEAQ. The CDR3 loop spans 17 amino acids. Unmatched junction bases numbered 12, after V lost 0 bases and J lost 7 bases. CDR3: CASSLATGGGSGNEQFF. CDR3 bases: TGTGCCAGCAGCTTAGCCACGGGAGGCGGGAGTGGTAATGAGCAGTTCTTC.

The chain recombines TRBV19 with TRBJ1-2; D is undetermined. The germline V gene has CDR1 LNHDA and CDR2 SQIVND (reference sequence). V was pared by 7 bases and J by 4 bases, with 13 bases between. CDR3 size: 13 residues. The CDR3 DNA reads as TGTGCCAGTACCAGGCTGTCGGCCTATGGCTACACCTTC. It specifies CASTRLSAYGYTF.

This rearrangement joins TRBV18 to TRBJ2-7, with no clear D. V shed 3 bases and J shed 4 bases, with 10 bases lying between them. The V gene's germline CDR1 is KGHSH and CDR2 LQKENI. CDR3 length: 13 residues. This CDR3 reads CASSPQTAYEQYF. The CDR3 bases are TGTGCCAGCTCACCCCAGACGGCTTACGAGCAGTACTTC.

The chain carries TRBV21-1 and TRBJ1-4; the table's D call, TRBD1, was not checked against the DNA. TRBV21-1 has pseudogene status. The length of the CDR3 is 14 residues. CDR3 sequence reads: CASATGDGVEKLFF. The CDR3 DNA is TGTGCCAGCGCCACAGGGGACGGTGTTGAAAAACTGTTTTTT.

The chain carries TRBV5-1 and TRBJ2-4; 7 bases are a match to TRBD1. The germline gives CDR1 SGHRS, CDR2 YFSETQ. V gave up 0 bases and J gave up 0 bases; unmatched junction bases: 6. This CDR3 is 17 amino acids long. For the CDR3, the DNA is TGCGCCAGCAGCTTGGACGGGACAGCCGTAGCCAAAAACATTCAGTACTTC. Its translation: CASSLDGTAVAKNIQYF.

The chain employs TRBV19 and TRBJ2-3, with D perhaps TRBD1 (5 bases). The CDR3 has 17 residues. The V end lost 3 bases, the J end lost 1 base, and 17 bases lay between the germline ends. Looked up from germline, CDR1 is LNHDA and CDR2 is SQIVND (reference sequence). This CDR3 is CASSIGLGRVGTDTQYF. The CDR3 coding sequence is TGTGCCAGTAGTATTGGTCTTGGCAGGGTGGGCACAGATACGCAGTATTTT. The variable domain in full, completed from reference TRBV19 and TRBJ2-3, reads DGGITQSPKYLFRKEGQNVTLSCEQNLNHDAMYWYRQDPGQGLRLIYYSQIVNDFQKGDIAEGYSVSREKKESFPLTVTSAQKNPTAFYLCASSIGLGRVGTDTQYFGPGTRLTVL.

CDR3 loop: CASSSPHGTQYF. DNA for the CDR3: TGTGCCAGCAGTTCTCCCCACGGGACCCAGTACTTC. The chain has TRBV28 and TRBJ2-5, with D unresolved. CDR3 length: 12 amino acids. The V gene lost 4 bases and the J gene lost 7 bases, with 10 bases spanning the gap. CDR1 is MDHEN and CDR2 is SYDVKM in the germline V gene. Based on the CDR3 plus reference TRBV28 and TRBJ2-5, the full variable domain is DVKVTQSSRYLVKRTGEKVFLECVQDMDHENMFWYRQDPGLGLRLIYFSYDVKMKEKGDIPEGYSVSREKKERFSLILESASTNQTSMYLCASSSPHGTQYFGPGTRLLVL.